This T cell receptor beta chain was sequenced in a study of cytomegalovirus exposure and HLA in healthy donors. The PCR had 60 Vbeta and 13 Jbeta primers. In the original processing: In a later analysis, 75 million to 85 million unique TCR beta chains included roughly 11 million shared by two or more donors. Clones were sequenced by immunoSEQ multiplex PCR, and TCRdb holds only the in-frame ones, with some missing. That table gives V, J and clone size, and the DNA gave D and trimming. With 130,000 to 150,000 clones in the sample, the ten largest clones hold approximately 2.4%. On this clone: Its antigen remains unknown.

Study-wide points: A few V segments could not be told apart, such as TRBV6-2 and TRBV6-3, and were left out.

The CDR3 sequence is 20 residues long. CDR1 is SGHNT, CDR2 YENEEA, per germline. With V trimmed by 5 bases and J by 2 bases, 14 bases remained unmatched. This clonotype originated in a man aged 35-49 years in good health and CMV-seronegative. The specimen was PBMCs. V usage is TRBV11-3 and J usage is TRBJ2-3; 15 positions agree with TRBD2. The CDR3 region is CASSRPAGTSGGKNTDTQYF. CDR3 nucleotides: TGTGCCAGCAGCCGACCCGCCGGGACTAGCGGGGGGAAAAACACAGATACGCAGTATTTT.